This record covers a single T cell receptor beta chain. Its antigen is not known. This sample stems from a study of T cells in Graves' hyperthyroidism and ophthalmopathy. The germline gives CDR1 DFQATT, CDR2 SNEGSKA (reference sequence). This CDR3 comprises 15 residues. The V gene lost 2 bases and the J gene lost 0 bases, with 10 bases spanning the gap. RNA transcripts were the template for amplifying TCR beta CDR3 regions. During a first-round RT-PCR of the TCR CDR3, the HTBI primer set was used. TCRdb ran MiXCR on the multiplex PCR reads and lists one entry per CDR3 protein. The profile shows hundreds of thousands of distinct CDR3 sequences, roughly 46% of them singletons. General study results and limits: Most expanded thyroid clonotypes above 0.001 recurred in blood.

Stable disease denoted Graves' hyperthyroidism without ophthalmopathy progression within 18 months. This rearrangement joins TRBV20-1 to TRBJ2-2; D unclear. The sequencing input was peripheral blood or thyroid tissue (not recorded which). The sequence derives from a woman under 30 with Graves' hyperthyroidism. CDR3 in DNA: TGCAGTGCTAGAACTGGGCGTGCGAACACCGGGGAGCTGTTTTTT. Amino acids: CSARTGRANTGELFF.